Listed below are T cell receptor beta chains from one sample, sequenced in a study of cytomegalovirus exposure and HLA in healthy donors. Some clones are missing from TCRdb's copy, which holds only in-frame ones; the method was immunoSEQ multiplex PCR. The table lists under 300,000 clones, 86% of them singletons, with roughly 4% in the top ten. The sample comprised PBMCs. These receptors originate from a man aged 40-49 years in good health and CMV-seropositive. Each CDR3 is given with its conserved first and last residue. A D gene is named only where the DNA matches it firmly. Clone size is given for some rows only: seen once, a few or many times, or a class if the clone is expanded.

CDR3 DNA: TGTGCCAGCAGCGAGACTAGCGGGGGCACAGATACGCAGTATTTT
CDR3 protein: CASSETSGGTDTQYF
J gene: TRBJ2-3
V gene: TRBV9
clone size: -
CDR3 length: 15
D gene: TRBD2

CDR3 DNA: TGTGCCAGCACCTTTTCGACAGGGGCCAACGAGCAGTACTTC
CDR3 protein: CASTFSTGANEQYF
J gene: TRBJ2-7
V gene: TRBV2
clone size: -
CDR3 length: 14
D gene: TRBD1

CDR3 DNA: TGCAGCGTTGAACCGGGGGAGATAGATACGCAGTATTTT
CDR3 protein: CSVEPGEIDTQYF
J gene: TRBJ2-3
V gene: TRBV29-1
clone size: -
CDR3 length: 13
D gene: -

CDR3 DNA: TGCGCCAGCAGCTTGGGACAGGGATACACAGATACGCAGTATTTT
CDR3 protein: CASSLGQGYTDTQYF
J gene: TRBJ2-3
V gene: TRBV5-1
clone size: -
CDR3 length: 15
D gene: TRBD1

CDR3 DNA: TGTGCCAGCAGCTACGCCGGGACAGGGGTCCCCGAGCAGTACTTC
CDR3 protein: CASSYAGTGVPEQYF
J gene: TRBJ2-7
V gene: TRBV7-9
clone size: -
CDR3 length: 15
D gene: TRBD1

CDR3 DNA: TGTGCCAGCAGCTCGGGGACTACTAACTATGGCTACACCTTC
CDR3 protein: CASSSGTTNYGYTF
J gene: TRBJ1-2
V gene: TRBV5-6
clone size: -
CDR3 length: 14
D gene: -

CDR3 DNA: TGTGCCACCAGCTTTAGAGAGAATAGCGGGAAGAATGAGCAGTTCTTC
CDR3 protein: CATSFRENSGKNEQFF
J gene: TRBJ2-1
V gene: TRBV15
clone size: -
CDR3 length: 16
D gene: TRBD2

CDR3 DNA: TGTGCCAGCAGGGAGCGCAGGGACTCGACCTATGAGCAGTTCTTC
CDR3 protein: CASRERRDSTYEQFF
J gene: TRBJ2-1
V gene: TRBV6-1
clone size: once
CDR3 length: 15
D gene: -

CDR3 DNA: TGCGCCAGCAGCTCGGGACTAGGGAACTACGAGCAGTACTTC
CDR3 protein: CASSSGLGNYEQYF
J gene: TRBJ2-7
V gene: TRBV5-1
clone size: -
CDR3 length: 14
D gene: TRBD2

CDR3 DNA: TGTGCCAGCTCATCGTTAGCGGGGAGCTCCTACGAGCAGTACTTC
CDR3 protein: CASSSLAGSSYEQYF
J gene: TRBJ2-7
V gene: TRBV18
clone size: -
CDR3 length: 15
D gene: TRBD2

CDR3 DNA: TGTGCCAGCTCACCAGGGCACGAGCAGTACTTC
CDR3 protein: CASSPGHEQYF
J gene: TRBJ2-7
V gene: TRBV18
clone size: -
CDR3 length: 11
D gene: -

CDR3 DNA: TGTGCCAGCAGCCTATACATCGGACTAGCGGGAGAGGAGAGGGAGCAGTACTTC
CDR3 protein: CASSLYIGLAGEEREQYF
J gene: TRBJ2-7
V gene: TRBV4-2
clone size: -
CDR3 length: 18
D gene: TRBD2

CDR3 DNA: TGTGCCAGCAGTAACAGGGGTACTGAGCAGTTCTTC
CDR3 protein: CASSNRGTEQFF
J gene: TRBJ2-1
V gene: TRBV6-1
clone size: -
CDR3 length: 12
D gene: TRBD1

CDR3 DNA: TGTGCCAGCAGCTTGCGGGGTGCGGAAAAACTGTTTTTT
CDR3 protein: CASSLRGAEKLFF
J gene: TRBJ1-4
V gene: TRBV5-4
clone size: -
CDR3 length: 13
D gene: -

CDR3 DNA: TGCGCCAGCAGCCAAGTCGGGAGCTCCTACAATGAGCAGTTCTTC
CDR3 protein: CASSQVGSSYNEQFF
J gene: TRBJ2-1
V gene: TRBV4-1
clone size: once
CDR3 length: 15
D gene: -

CDR3 DNA: TGTGCCAGCAGCGTAGCTAATAACCACAATGAGCAGTTCTTC
CDR3 protein: CASSVANNHNEQFF
J gene: TRBJ2-1
V gene: TRBV9
clone size: -
CDR3 length: 14
D gene: -

CDR3 DNA: TGTGCCAGTAGTATGGTGACAGTAAATCAGCCCCAGCATTTT
CDR3 protein: CASSMVTVNQPQHF
J gene: TRBJ1-5
V gene: TRBV19
clone size: few
CDR3 length: 14
D gene: -

CDR3 DNA: TGCGCCAGCACCAGCTTGGGGGCTTCTAATGAAAAACTGTTTTTT
CDR3 protein: CASTSLGASNEKLFF
J gene: TRBJ1-4
V gene: TRBV5-1
clone size: once
CDR3 length: 15
D gene: -

CDR3 DNA: TGCGCCAGCAGCCATTCCGGGGACACTGAAGCTTTCTTT
CDR3 protein: CASSHSGDTEAFF
J gene: TRBJ1-1
V gene: TRBV4-3
clone size: -
CDR3 length: 13
D gene: -

CDR3 DNA: TGTGCCACCAGCATTCCGGGGGCCTACGAGCAGTACTTC
CDR3 protein: CATSIPGAYEQYF
J gene: TRBJ2-7
V gene: TRBV15
clone size: -
CDR3 length: 13
D gene: -

CDR3 DNA: TGCGCCAGCAGCCGGGGCCAGCTAGCGGGGTCCACAGATACGCAGTATTTT
CDR3 protein: CASSRGQLAGSTDTQYF
J gene: TRBJ2-3
V gene: TRBV4-1
clone size: -
CDR3 length: 17
D gene: TRBD2

CDR3 DNA: TGTGCCAGCTCACCAGGAGCCGAGGTAACGGGCAATGAGCAGTTCTTC
CDR3 protein: CASSPGAEVTGNEQFF
J gene: TRBJ2-1
V gene: TRBV18
clone size: -
CDR3 length: 16
D gene: -

CDR3 DNA: TGCGCCAGCAGCTTTCGACCTGATGGAGACGAGCAGTACTTC
CDR3 protein: CASSFRPDGDEQYF
J gene: TRBJ2-7
V gene: TRBV5-1
clone size: few
CDR3 length: 14
D gene: -

CDR3 DNA: TGTGCCAGCAGAACGGGGGGGAGAAATGAAAAACTGTTTTTT
CDR3 protein: CASRTGGRNEKLFF
J gene: TRBJ1-4
V gene: TRBV28
clone size: few
CDR3 length: 14
D gene: -

CDR3 DNA: TGCGCCAGCAGCTTGGGAGCGGGGATAAGCACAGATACGCAGTATTTT
CDR3 protein: CASSLGAGISTDTQYF
J gene: TRBJ2-3
V gene: TRBV5-1
clone size: -
CDR3 length: 16
D gene: TRBD2

CDR3 DNA: TGTGCCAGCAGTCCCCGGGAGGGGCTCACCGGGGAGCTGTTTTTT
CDR3 protein: CASSPREGLTGELFF
J gene: TRBJ2-2
V gene: TRBV6-5
clone size: -
CDR3 length: 15
D gene: TRBD2

CDR3 DNA: TGTGCCAGCAGTCCAGCAGGGGGGCGTCCCACCTTC
CDR3 protein: CASSPAGGRPTF
J gene: TRBJ1-2
V gene: TRBV28
clone size: -
CDR3 length: 12
D gene: TRBD1

CDR3 DNA: TGTGCCAGCAGCTTAAAGGGACAGGGGCGTGGGAACACTGAAGCTTTCTTT
CDR3 protein: CASSLKGQGRGNTEAFF
J gene: TRBJ1-1
V gene: TRBV7-3
clone size: -
CDR3 length: 17
D gene: TRBD1

CDR3 DNA: TGTGCCAGCAGCTCGCGTACAGGGTACGAGCAGTACTTC
CDR3 protein: CASSSRTGYEQYF
J gene: TRBJ2-7
V gene: TRBV7-9
clone size: -
CDR3 length: 13
D gene: -

CDR3 DNA: TGTGCCAGCACCCGGTATCTTGAAGCTTTCTTT
CDR3 protein: CASTRYLEAFF
J gene: TRBJ1-1
V gene: TRBV6-1
clone size: -
CDR3 length: 11
D gene: -

CDR3 DNA: TGTGCCAGCAGTGGCCTACGGACTAGCGGACGCACAGATACGCAGTATTTT
CDR3 protein: CASSGLRTSGRTDTQYF
J gene: TRBJ2-3
V gene: TRBV6-1
clone size: -
CDR3 length: 17
D gene: TRBD2

CDR3 DNA: TGTGCCAGCAGCTTAGGACAGGGTCTGAACACTGAAGCTTTCTTT
CDR3 protein: CASSLGQGLNTEAFF
J gene: TRBJ1-1
V gene: TRBV7-2
clone size: -
CDR3 length: 15
D gene: TRBD1

CDR3 DNA: TGTGCCAGCAGTTTATCAGGGGAATGGTCACCCCTCCACTTT
CDR3 protein: CASSLSGEWSPLHF
J gene: TRBJ1-6
V gene: TRBV25-1
clone size: -
CDR3 length: 14
D gene: -

CDR3 DNA: TGTGCCAGCAGTTTACGCGGGGGCAGGGGCTACACCTTC
CDR3 protein: CASSLRGGRGYTF
J gene: TRBJ1-2
V gene: TRBV28
clone size: -
CDR3 length: 13
D gene: -

CDR3 DNA: TGCGCCAGCAGCCAAGTGGGCAGGGGCCCCCCTGGGGCCAACGTCCTGACTTTC
CDR3 protein: CASSQVGRGPPGANVLTF
J gene: TRBJ2-6
V gene: TRBV4-3
clone size: -
CDR3 length: 18
D gene: -

CDR3 DNA: TGTGCCAGCAGCCAGGGACAGGGGTATGAAAAACTGTTTTTT
CDR3 protein: CASSQGQGYEKLFF
J gene: TRBJ1-4
V gene: TRBV5-6
clone size: -
CDR3 length: 14
D gene: TRBD1

CDR3 DNA: TGTGCCAGCAGCCGAGACCGGGGAAGACATGAAAAACTGTTTTTT
CDR3 protein: CASSRDRGRHEKLFF
J gene: TRBJ1-4
V gene: TRBV7-9
clone size: -
CDR3 length: 15
D gene: -

CDR3 DNA: TGTGCCAGCAGCCCCGGACAGGGATACGAGCAGTACTTC
CDR3 protein: CASSPGQGYEQYF
J gene: TRBJ2-7
V gene: TRBV7-3
clone size: -
CDR3 length: 13
D gene: TRBD1

CDR3 DNA: TGTGCCAGCAGCTTAGGGGACTTGGGGTATGGCTACACCTTC
CDR3 protein: CASSLGDLGYGYTF
J gene: TRBJ1-2
V gene: TRBV7-2
clone size: -
CDR3 length: 14
D gene: -

CDR3 DNA: TGTGCCAGCAGTTTGATTTCTACCCAAGAGACCCAGTACTTC
CDR3 protein: CASSLISTQETQYF
J gene: TRBJ2-5
V gene: TRBV28
clone size: -
CDR3 length: 14
D gene: -

CDR3 DNA: TGTGCCAGCAGTTTAACCGCGGGCTATGGCTACACCTTC
CDR3 protein: CASSLTAGYGYTF
J gene: TRBJ1-2
V gene: TRBV28
clone size: -
CDR3 length: 13
D gene: -